What follows describes a single T cell receptor beta chain. What this receptor recognizes is not known. Base qualities were left out, and no much larger clone turns up one base away. One collaborating source in Seattle enrolled patients during active infection and followed them longitudinally through the course of disease. Whole blood was collected in K2EDTA tubes by collaborating institutions according to the institutions' own protocols. For TCRbeta analysis, collaborator samples were shipped as frozen whole blood, as isolated PBMCs, or as DNA extracted from either sample type. The sample comes from a study of blood T cell repertoires in COVID-19 (dated by TCRdb to 2018 to 2020). In the study overall: Collaborator samples came from the United States, Italy and Spain and covered acute and convalescent phases of COVID-19. The material from the prospective study consisted of cDNA or gDNA derived from T cells, B-cell-depleted T cells, or PBMCs. Deeply sampled blood TCRbeta repertoires from subjects exposed to, actively infected with, or recovered from COVID-19 were included in the dataset. A freely available public database, intended as a resource for researchers studying the immune response to SARS-CoV-2, is where the repertoires were released. Samples were obtained from the ongoing ImmuneRACE study (first 160 participants) and from 1,254 subjects provided by 6 global collaborators. The sample metadata nearly always contained a de-identified subject ID, COVID-19 status, age in years and sex. Where HLA class I and class II types were available, the types were taken from metadata supplied by the sample provider, not from assay-based typing. What the authors observed across the whole study: The quantity of clinical and demographic metadata differed by source and by participant and was supplied without curation.

The immunoSEQ Assay, a bias-controlled multiplex PCR, was used to amplify TCRbeta CDR3 regions from genomic DNA. Processing in the source paper ran as follows. The number of nucleated cells in each sample was estimated from the amplification of reference gene primers within the assay. To quantify the absolute abundance of each unique TCRbeta CDR3 rearrangement, sequence reads were collapsed and filtered. For each sample, productive Simpson clonality was calculated by taking the square root of Simpson's diversity index across productive rearrangements. TCRdb re-hosts the immuneACCESS table, in-frame sequences only. Its copies lack some clones; in the studies checked, an unresolved V gene accounts for under half of them, and the cause for the rest is not known. V and J calls and clone size come straight from that table; D and trimming were deduced from the DNA. The sample table lists 250,000 to 350,000 clones, roughly 90% of them with a count of one. The ten largest make up about 11% of the sample.

Material: peripheral blood. This receptor was identified in a woman aged 30 to 39 with COVID-19, enrolled during active disease.

The bases read TGTGCCACCAGCCCATTCATTGAAGCGGAAAAACTGTTTTTT. Its translation reads: CATSPFIEAEKLFF. The sequence joins TRBV15 to TRBJ1-4, with the D segment identity uncertain. The germline V gene (reference sequence) specifies LNHNV as CDR1 and YYDKDF as CDR2. Its CDR3 holds 14 amino acids, cysteine through phenylalanine. The retained sequence is limited to the CDR3, 42 bases, with the frame set at the first base. V is shortened by 5 bases, J by 8 bases, and the region joining them spans 15 bases. The CDR3, completed at both ends by the reference TRBV15 and TRBJ1-4 genes, gives the full variable domain DAMVIQNPRYQVTQFGKPVTLSCSQTLNHNVMYWYQQKSSQAPKLLFHYYDKDFNNEADTPDNFQSRRPNTSFCFLDIRSPGLGDTAMYLCATSPFIEAEKLFFGSGTQLSVL.